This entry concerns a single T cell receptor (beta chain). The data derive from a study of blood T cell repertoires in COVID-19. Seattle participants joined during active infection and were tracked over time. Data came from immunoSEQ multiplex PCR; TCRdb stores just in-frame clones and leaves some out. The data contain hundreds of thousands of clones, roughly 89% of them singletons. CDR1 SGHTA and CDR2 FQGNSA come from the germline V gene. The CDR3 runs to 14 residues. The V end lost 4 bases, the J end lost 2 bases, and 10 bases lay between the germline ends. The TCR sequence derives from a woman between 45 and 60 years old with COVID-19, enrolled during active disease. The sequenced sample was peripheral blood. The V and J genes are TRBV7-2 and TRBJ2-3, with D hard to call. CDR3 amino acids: CASSSGPFTDTQYF. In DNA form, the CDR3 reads TGTGCCAGCAGCTCCGGTCCTTTCACAGATACGCAGTATTTT.